The rows below give T cell receptor beta chains drawn from one sample of a study of OX40 agonist ivuxolimab in advanced cancers. Some clones are missing from TCRdb's copy, which holds only in-frame ones; the method was immunoSEQ multiplex PCR. Of about 48,000 clones listed, approximately 86% were seen once; the top ten hold over 1.5%. The source was CD4+ or CD8+ T cells sorted from blood, collected in a trial of the OX40 agonist ivuxolimab. Source of these receptors: an adult with an advanced solid tumor such as melanoma, head and neck, liver or kidney cancer. CDR3s include the opening cysteine and the closing phenylalanine or tryptophan. D genes are given only for firm matches. Clone size is stated in some rows and not others, as once, few, many or a class when expanded.

cdr3_length: 11; clone_size: once; j_call: TRBJ2-1; v_call: TRBV2; d_call: .; cdr3_nt: TGTGCCAGCCTTCTAGCGAATGAGCAGTTCTTC; cdr3_aa: CASLLANEQFF
cdr3_length: 14; clone_size: .; j_call: TRBJ2-2; v_call: TRBV7-2; d_call: .; cdr3_nt: TGTGCCAGCAGCCAAACAGTTTCCAGCGGGGAGCTGTTTTTT; cdr3_aa: CASSQTVSSGELFF
cdr3_length: 12; clone_size: .; j_call: TRBJ1-4; v_call: TRBV7-2; d_call: .; cdr3_nt: TGTGCCAGCAGCTTATCCCCTGAAAAACTGTTTTTT; cdr3_aa: CASSLSPEKLFF
cdr3_length: 19; clone_size: .; j_call: TRBJ2-7; v_call: TRBV12-5; d_call: .; cdr3_nt: TGTGCTAGTGGTTTGGTACTCGGCAGGGGTAGTAGTGGACCCTACGAGCAGTACTTC; cdr3_aa: CASGLVLGRGSSGPYEQYF
cdr3_length: 10; clone_size: .; j_call: TRBJ2-3; v_call: TRBV15; d_call: .; cdr3_nt: TGTGCCACCTACACAGATACGCAGTATTTT; cdr3_aa: CATYTDTQYF
cdr3_length: 18; clone_size: once; j_call: TRBJ1-4; v_call: TRBV4-2; d_call: .; cdr3_nt: TGTGCCAGCAGCCAAGAGATGCCGGGATCCTCAACTAATGAAAAACTGTTTTTT; cdr3_aa: CASSQEMPGSSTNEKLFF
cdr3_length: 16; clone_size: .; j_call: TRBJ2-5; v_call: TRBV11-1; d_call: TRBD2; cdr3_nt: TGTGCCAGCAGCTTAAACGTAGCGGGAGGGCCGGAGACCCAGTACTTC; cdr3_aa: CASSLNVAGGPETQYF
cdr3_length: 15; clone_size: .; j_call: TRBJ2-7; v_call: TRBV19; d_call: .; cdr3_nt: TGTGCCAGTAGTGTGACAGGCCTTACTGTTTACGAGCAGTACTTC; cdr3_aa: CASSVTGLTVYEQYF
cdr3_length: 13; clone_size: .; j_call: TRBJ1-2; v_call: TRBV7-2; d_call: .; cdr3_nt: TGTGCCAGCAGCCTGAACGAGCAGGATGGCTACACCTTC; cdr3_aa: CASSLNEQDGYTF
cdr3_length: 14; clone_size: .; j_call: TRBJ2-7; v_call: TRBV5-1; d_call: TRBD1; cdr3_nt: TGCGCCAGCAGCAAGGGACAGGGGTACCACGAGCAGTACTTC; cdr3_aa: CASSKGQGYHEQYF
cdr3_length: 12; clone_size: .; j_call: TRBJ1-4; v_call: TRBV6-5; d_call: TRBD1; cdr3_nt: TGTGCCAGCAGAAGGGGGCGTGAAAAACTGTTTTTT; cdr3_aa: CASRRGREKLFF
cdr3_length: 16; clone_size: .; j_call: TRBJ1-2; v_call: TRBV5-6; d_call: .; cdr3_nt: TGTGCCAGCAGCTTGGGTGGGGGGCGAGAAACCTATGGCTACACCTTC; cdr3_aa: CASSLGGGRETYGYTF
cdr3_length: 16; clone_size: .; j_call: TRBJ1-2; v_call: TRBV7-8; d_call: .; cdr3_nt: TGTGCCAGCAGCTTACTCAGGGGCCCTCCCCACTATGGCTACACCTTC; cdr3_aa: CASSLLRGPPHYGYTF
cdr3_length: 16; clone_size: few; j_call: TRBJ1-6; v_call: TRBV7-9; d_call: .; cdr3_nt: TGTGCCAGCAGCTTTAGTTCCGGGATTGGTAATTCACCCCTCCACTTT; cdr3_aa: CASSFSSGIGNSPLHF
cdr3_length: 11; clone_size: .; j_call: TRBJ1-2; v_call: TRBV27; d_call: .; cdr3_nt: TGTGCCAGCGGCCAGGACTATGGCTACACCTTC; cdr3_aa: CASGQDYGYTF
cdr3_length: 16; clone_size: .; j_call: TRBJ2-5; v_call: TRBV7-6; d_call: TRBD2; cdr3_nt: TGTGCCAGCAGCTTACAGACTAGCGGGAGAGGAGAGACCCAGTACTTC; cdr3_aa: CASSLQTSGRGETQYF
cdr3_length: 11; clone_size: .; j_call: TRBJ1-1; v_call: TRBV20-1; d_call: .; cdr3_nt: TGCAGTGCTAGGGGGGGTGATGAAGCTTTCTTT; cdr3_aa: CSARGGDEAFF
cdr3_length: 17; clone_size: .; j_call: TRBJ2-1; v_call: TRBV5-1; d_call: TRBD2; cdr3_nt: TGCGCCAGCAGCTTGGCGGTAGCGGGGGGCTCCTACAATGAGCAGTTCTTC; cdr3_aa: CASSLAVAGGSYNEQFF
cdr3_length: 16; clone_size: .; j_call: TRBJ1-2; v_call: TRBV7-3; d_call: TRBD1; cdr3_nt: TGTGCCAGCAGCCCGTCGGGACAGGGGGCGAGTTATGGCTACACCTTC; cdr3_aa: CASSPSGQGASYGYTF
cdr3_length: 15; clone_size: .; j_call: TRBJ2-1; v_call: TRBV9; d_call: .; cdr3_nt: TGTGCCAGCAGCCCAGGGGACTACTCCTACAATGAGCAGTTCTTC; cdr3_aa: CASSPGDYSYNEQFF
cdr3_length: 14; clone_size: .; j_call: TRBJ1-4; v_call: TRBV5-4; d_call: TRBD1; cdr3_nt: TGTGCCAGCAGCAGGGGGCTGGAGGGTGAAAAACTGTTTTTT; cdr3_aa: CASSRGLEGEKLFF
cdr3_length: 15; clone_size: once; j_call: TRBJ1-1; v_call: TRBV7-2; d_call: TRBD1; cdr3_nt: TGTGCCAGCAGCTTTACAGGGGGGGCGGACACTGAAGCTTTCTTT; cdr3_aa: CASSFTGGADTEAFF
cdr3_length: 11; clone_size: .; j_call: TRBJ2-5; v_call: TRBV2; d_call: .; cdr3_nt: TGTGCCAGCGTATTCGGAGAGACCCAGTACTTC; cdr3_aa: CASVFGETQYF
cdr3_length: 16; clone_size: once; j_call: TRBJ2-1; v_call: TRBV27; d_call: TRBD2; cdr3_nt: TGTGCCAGCAGAACTCATACTAGCGGGGGGGCTCATGAGCAGTTCTTC; cdr3_aa: CASRTHTSGGAHEQFF
cdr3_length: 14; clone_size: medium-sized; j_call: TRBJ2-2; v_call: TRBV10-3; d_call: TRBD2; cdr3_nt: TGTGCCATCAGGACTAGCGGGAGCGCCGGGGAGCTGTTTTTT; cdr3_aa: CAIRTSGSAGELFF
cdr3_length: 15; clone_size: .; j_call: TRBJ2-1; v_call: TRBV6-6; d_call: .; cdr3_nt: TGTGCCAGCAGTTACGACTCGGGAAGGTACAATGAGCAGTTCTTC; cdr3_aa: CASSYDSGRYNEQFF
cdr3_length: 16; clone_size: .; j_call: TRBJ2-3; v_call: TRBV4-1; d_call: TRBD1; cdr3_nt: TGCGCCAGCAGCCAAGTGGGAACAGGGGTCACAGATACGCAGTATTTT; cdr3_aa: CASSQVGTGVTDTQYF
cdr3_length: 15; clone_size: .; j_call: TRBJ2-7; v_call: TRBV6-5; d_call: TRBD1; cdr3_nt: TGTGCCAGCAGTCCCGACAGGGGTGGTTCCTACGAGCAGTACTTC; cdr3_aa: CASSPDRGGSYEQYF
cdr3_length: 15; clone_size: .; j_call: TRBJ1-3; v_call: TRBV6-5; d_call: .; cdr3_nt: TGTGCCAGCAGTTACTCAGTGGGGATAGGGAACACCATATATTTT; cdr3_aa: CASSYSVGIGNTIYF
cdr3_length: 13; clone_size: .; j_call: TRBJ1-3; v_call: TRBV9; d_call: .; cdr3_nt: TGTGCCAGCAGCGTAGACGGGGGAAACACCATATATTTT; cdr3_aa: CASSVDGGNTIYF
cdr3_length: 15; clone_size: .; j_call: TRBJ1-5; v_call: TRBV19; d_call: .; cdr3_nt: TGTGCCAGTAGAGGGATAGCTGGGAAGGGGCAGCCCCAGCATTTT; cdr3_aa: CASRGIAGKGQPQHF
cdr3_length: 13; clone_size: .; j_call: TRBJ1-5; v_call: TRBV5-6; d_call: .; cdr3_nt: TGTGCCAGCAGCTTGAGAGACAATCAGCCCCAGCATTTT; cdr3_aa: CASSLRDNQPQHF
cdr3_length: 15; clone_size: .; j_call: TRBJ1-2; v_call: TRBV6-1; d_call: .; cdr3_nt: TGTGCCAGCAGTGCCCTCGTTGGGGCTAACTATGGCTACACCTTC; cdr3_aa: CASSALVGANYGYTF
cdr3_length: 17; clone_size: .; j_call: TRBJ2-1; v_call: TRBV18; d_call: TRBD2; cdr3_nt: TGTGCCAGCTCACCAAAGGTAGCGGGGGGGCCGACCAATGAGCAGTTCTTC; cdr3_aa: CASSPKVAGGPTNEQFF
cdr3_length: 11; clone_size: .; j_call: TRBJ2-2; v_call: TRBV7-6; d_call: .; cdr3_nt: TGTGCCAGCAGCCACGGAGGGGAGCTGTTTTTT; cdr3_aa: CASSHGGELFF
cdr3_length: 13; clone_size: .; j_call: TRBJ2-5; v_call: TRBV10-1; d_call: .; cdr3_nt: TGCGCCAGCAGTGAGAGGGCAGAAGAGACCCAGTACTTC; cdr3_aa: CASSERAEETQYF
cdr3_length: 14; clone_size: .; j_call: TRBJ2-7; v_call: TRBV6-1; d_call: TRBD2; cdr3_nt: TGTGCCAGCATCAGAGCGGGAAACTCCTACGAGCAGTACTTC; cdr3_aa: CASIRAGNSYEQYF
cdr3_length: 14; clone_size: .; j_call: TRBJ1-5; v_call: TRBV7-2; d_call: TRBD1; cdr3_nt: TGTGCCAGCAGCGCCCGACAGGGGGGTCAGCCCCAGCATTTT; cdr3_aa: CASSARQGGQPQHF
cdr3_length: 16; clone_size: .; j_call: TRBJ1-6; v_call: TRBV19; d_call: TRBD1; cdr3_nt: TGTGCCAGTAGTATCGGACAGGCAATCTATAATTCACCCCTCCACTTT; cdr3_aa: CASSIGQAIYNSPLHF
cdr3_length: 14; clone_size: .; j_call: TRBJ1-5; v_call: TRBV10-3; d_call: .; cdr3_nt: TGTGCCATCAGTGAGCAGGGTAGCAATCAGCCCCAGCATTTT; cdr3_aa: CAISEQGSNQPQHF
cdr3_length: 15; clone_size: .; j_call: TRBJ2-1; v_call: TRBV14; d_call: .; cdr3_nt: TGTGCCAGCAGCCAAGATATAATCAGGGGGGCGCGACCGTTCTTC; cdr3_aa: CASSQDIIRGARPFF
cdr3_length: 14; clone_size: .; j_call: TRBJ2-1; v_call: TRBV19; d_call: TRBD1; cdr3_nt: TGTGCCAGTAGAGAGACAGGGGCGTACAATGAGCAGTTCTTC; cdr3_aa: CASRETGAYNEQFF
cdr3_length: 12; clone_size: .; j_call: TRBJ2-5; v_call: TRBV2; d_call: .; cdr3_nt: TGTGCCAGCAGTGGTCAGGGAGAGACCCAGTACTTC; cdr3_aa: CASSGQGETQYF
cdr3_length: 12; clone_size: .; j_call: TRBJ2-5; v_call: TRBV18; d_call: .; cdr3_nt: TGTGCCAGCTCACAGGCCGGGGAGACCCAGTACTTC; cdr3_aa: CASSQAGETQYF
cdr3_length: 17; clone_size: .; j_call: TRBJ2-7; v_call: TRBV12-5; d_call: .; cdr3_nt: TGTGCTAGTGGTTCTGTATCCGGGACGCGGATTAGCGACGAGCAGTACTTC; cdr3_aa: CASGSVSGTRISDEQYF
cdr3_length: 13; clone_size: .; j_call: TRBJ1-2; v_call: TRBV30; d_call: .; cdr3_nt: TGTGCCTGGAGTGGCCTAGAAGGATGGGGCTACACCTTC; cdr3_aa: CAWSGLEGWGYTF
cdr3_length: 13; clone_size: .; j_call: TRBJ1-1; v_call: TRBV6-1; d_call: .; cdr3_nt: TGTGCCAGCAGTGAACAGCAGTTTTCCGAAGCTTTCTTT; cdr3_aa: CASSEQQFSEAFF
cdr3_length: 12; clone_size: .; j_call: TRBJ1-1; v_call: TRBV19; d_call: .; cdr3_nt: TGTGCCAGTAGTATAGATAAGGGGGTAGCTTTCTTT; cdr3_aa: CASSIDKGVAFF
cdr3_length: 16; clone_size: few; j_call: TRBJ1-2; v_call: TRBV4-3; d_call: TRBD1; cdr3_nt: TGCGCCAGCAGCCAGGCAACTCGGACAGGGGGGAATGGCTACACCTTC; cdr3_aa: CASSQATRTGGNGYTF
cdr3_length: 15; clone_size: .; j_call: TRBJ2-7; v_call: TRBV4-1; d_call: TRBD1; cdr3_nt: TGCGCCAGCAGCCATCCGGGACAGGGGATCTACGAGCAGTACTTC; cdr3_aa: CASSHPGQGIYEQYF
cdr3_length: 15; clone_size: .; j_call: TRBJ2-3; v_call: TRBV14; d_call: TRBD2; cdr3_nt: TGTGCCAGCAGCCAGCTAGCGGGGAGCACAGATACGCAGTATTTT; cdr3_aa: CASSQLAGSTDTQYF
cdr3_length: 16; clone_size: .; j_call: TRBJ1-5; v_call: TRBV4-1; d_call: .; cdr3_nt: TGCGCCAGCAGCCAAGATATGGCCCGGGGGCTTCAGCCCCAGCATTTT; cdr3_aa: CASSQDMARGLQPQHF
cdr3_length: 15; clone_size: once; j_call: TRBJ1-2; v_call: TRBV10-3; d_call: TRBD1; cdr3_nt: TGTGCCATCAGTGAGCGGACAGGGGGAGACTATGGCTACACCTTC; cdr3_aa: CAISERTGGDYGYTF
cdr3_length: 15; clone_size: .; j_call: TRBJ2-7; v_call: TRBV7-2; d_call: TRBD2; cdr3_nt: TGTGCCAGCAGCTTATCGGCTAGCGGGAGCCTGGAGCAGTACTTC; cdr3_aa: CASSLSASGSLEQYF
cdr3_length: 15; clone_size: .; j_call: TRBJ2-2; v_call: TRBV5-1; d_call: .; cdr3_nt: TGCGCCAGCAGCTCATCCGGACAGAACACCGGGGAGCTGTTTTTT; cdr3_aa: CASSSSGQNTGELFF
cdr3_length: 16; clone_size: once; j_call: TRBJ1-3; v_call: TRBV15; d_call: .; cdr3_nt: TGTGCCACCAGCAGAGATTGGGGAGACTCTGGAAACACCATATATTTT; cdr3_aa: CATSRDWGDSGNTIYF
cdr3_length: 16; clone_size: .; j_call: TRBJ1-2; v_call: TRBV4-1; d_call: .; cdr3_nt: TGCGCCAGCAGCCAAGATCGGGGGTCCTCTAACTATGGCTACACCTTC; cdr3_aa: CASSQDRGSSNYGYTF
cdr3_length: 17; clone_size: .; j_call: TRBJ2-5; v_call: TRBV19; d_call: TRBD1; cdr3_nt: TGTGCCACCTCAAAGGGAACCGGGACAGCAAGAGAAGAGACCCAGTACTTC; cdr3_aa: CATSKGTGTAREETQYF
cdr3_length: 17; clone_size: .; j_call: TRBJ2-3; v_call: TRBV4-2; d_call: TRBD2; cdr3_nt: TGTGCCAGCAGCCATCCATCAAGCGGGGGAGGCACAGATACGCAGTATTTT; cdr3_aa: CASSHPSSGGGTDTQYF
cdr3_length: 12; clone_size: .; j_call: TRBJ2-5; v_call: TRBV28; d_call: .; cdr3_nt: TGTGCCAGCTCCGGGGGCCAAGAGACCCAGTACTTC; cdr3_aa: CASSGGQETQYF